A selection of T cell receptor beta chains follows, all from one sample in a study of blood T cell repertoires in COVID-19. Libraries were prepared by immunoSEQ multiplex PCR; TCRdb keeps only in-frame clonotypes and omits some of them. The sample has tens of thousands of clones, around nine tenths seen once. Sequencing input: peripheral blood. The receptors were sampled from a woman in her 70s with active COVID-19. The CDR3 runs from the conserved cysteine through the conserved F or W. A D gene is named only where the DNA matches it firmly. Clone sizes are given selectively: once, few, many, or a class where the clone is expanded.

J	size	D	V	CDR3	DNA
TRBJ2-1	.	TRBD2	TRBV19	CASSEVASGGSGEQFF	TGTGCCAGTAGCGAGGTGGCTAGCGGGGGGTCTGGTGAGCAGTTCTTC
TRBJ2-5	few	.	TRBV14	CASSQFAGALQETQYF	TGTGCCAGCAGCCAATTTGCGGGGGCCTTACAAGAGACCCAGTACTTC
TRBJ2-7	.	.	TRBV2	CASSLAGYEQYF	TGTGCCAGCAGCCTAGCCGGCTACGAGCAGTACTTC
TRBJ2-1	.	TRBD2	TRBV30	CAWSITSGGYNEQFF	TGTGCCTGGAGTATTACTAGCGGGGGCTACAATGAGCAGTTCTTC
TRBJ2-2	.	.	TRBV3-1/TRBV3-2	CASSRTANTGELFF	TGTGCCAGCAGCCGGACAGCGAACACCGGGGAGCTGTTTTTT
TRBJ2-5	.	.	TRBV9	CASSPRPRLAQYF	TGTGCCAGCAGCCCCCGTCCCCGGTTGGCCCAGTACTTC
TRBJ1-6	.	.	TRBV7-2	CASSLALGSLHF	TGTGCCAGCAGCTTAGCGTTGGGCTCCCTCCACTTT
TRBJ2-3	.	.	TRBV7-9	CASSLAGPVSDTQYF	TGTGCCAGCAGCTTAGCGGGCCCTGTGTCAGATACGCAGTATTTT
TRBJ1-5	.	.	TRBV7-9	CASSLGVADNQPQHF	TGTGCCAGCAGCTTAGGCGTTGCCGACAATCAGCCCCAGCATTTT
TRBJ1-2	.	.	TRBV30	CAWSQGMAGYTF	TGTGCCTGGAGTCAGGGGATGGCTGGCTACACCTTC
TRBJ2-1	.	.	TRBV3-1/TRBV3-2	CASRIGTTVGNEQFF	TGTGCCAGCAGAATTGGAACCACAGTAGGCAATGAGCAGTTCTTC
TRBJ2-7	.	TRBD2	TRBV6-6	CASSRDKGLAGALSSYEQYF	TGTGCCAGCAGCCGGGATAAGGGACTAGCGGGGGCCCTATCCTCCTACGAGCAGTACTTC
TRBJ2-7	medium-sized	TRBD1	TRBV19	CASSIIGGGEQYF	TGTGCCAGTAGTATCATAGGGGGCGGCGAGCAGTACTTC
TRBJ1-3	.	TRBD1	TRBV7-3	CASSSGQGVAGNTIYF	TGTGCCAGCAGCTCTGGACAGGGAGTCGCTGGAAACACCATATATTTT
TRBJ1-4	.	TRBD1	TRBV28	CASRLPGQNNEKLFF	TGTGCCAGCAGACTACCGGGACAGAATAATGAAAAACTGTTTTTT
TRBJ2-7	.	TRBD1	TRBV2	CASSPDRGDEQYF	TGTGCCAGCAGCCCGGACAGGGGTGACGAGCAGTACTTC
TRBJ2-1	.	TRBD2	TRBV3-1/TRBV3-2	CASSQELLAGVNEQFF	TGTGCCAGCAGCCAAGAACTACTAGCGGGGGTGAATGAGCAGTTCTTC